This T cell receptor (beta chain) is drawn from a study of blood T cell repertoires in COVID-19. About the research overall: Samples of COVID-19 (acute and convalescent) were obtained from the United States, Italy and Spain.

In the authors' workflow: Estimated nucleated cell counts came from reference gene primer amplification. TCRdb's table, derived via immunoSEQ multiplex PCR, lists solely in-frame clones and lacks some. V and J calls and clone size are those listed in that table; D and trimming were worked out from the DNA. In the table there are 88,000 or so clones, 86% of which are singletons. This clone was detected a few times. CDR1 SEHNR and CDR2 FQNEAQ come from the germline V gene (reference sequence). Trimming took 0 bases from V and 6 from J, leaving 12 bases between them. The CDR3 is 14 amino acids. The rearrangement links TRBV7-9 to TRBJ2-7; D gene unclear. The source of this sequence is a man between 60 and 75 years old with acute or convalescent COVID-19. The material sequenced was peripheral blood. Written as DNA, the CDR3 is TGTGCCAGCAGCTTAGCCTCAACAGTAGGCGAGCAGTACTTC. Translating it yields CASSLASTVGEQYF.